This entry lists 10 T cell receptor beta chains sequenced from one sample in a study of blood T cell repertoires in COVID-19. The table came from immunoSEQ multiplex PCR; TCRdb's copy has only in-frame clones and leaves some out. The profile shows over 85,000 clones, around 87% of them singletons. The sequenced sample was peripheral blood. These receptor sequences come from a middle-aged man with acute or convalescent COVID-19.

The rearrangement links TRBV9 to TRBJ1-1; 7 bases agree with TRBD1. J lost 4 bases, V lost 3 bases, and 12 bases had no gene match. This CDR3 is built from 16 residues. Germline CDR1 SGDLS, CDR2 YYNGEE. The CDR3 region is CASSEGPNRGFTEAFF. The CDR3 DNA follows: TGTGCCAGCAGCGAGGGACCGAACAGGGGCTTCACTGAAGCTTTCTTT. The variable domain in full, with the rest retrieved from reference TRBV9 and TRBJ1-1, is DSGVTQTPKHLITATGQRVTLRCSPRSGDLSVYWYQQSLDQGLQFLIQYYNGEERAKGNILERFSAQQFPDLHSELNLSSLELGDSALYFCASSEGPNRGFTEAFFGQGTRLTVV.

The V call is TRBV5-1, the J call TRBJ1-5; D unclear. The ends were cut back, 4 bases at V and 7 bases at J, with 12 bases in the middle. The CDR3 is 13 residues long. The germline CDR1 and CDR2 sequences are SGHRS and YFSETQ. The CDR3 loop is CASSKEVDQPQHF. CDR3 DNA: TGCGCCAGCAGCAAGGAGGTCGACCAGCCCCAGCATTTT. The full variable domain, its missing parts supplied by reference TRBV5-1 and TRBJ1-5, is KAGVTQTPRYLIKTRGQQVTLSCSPISGHRSVSWYQQTPGQGLQFLFEYFSETQRNKGNFPGRFSGRQFSNSRSEMNVSTLELGDSALYLCASSKEVDQPQHFGDGTRLSIL.

This clone was counted between two and nine times. This chain's CDR3 is CASSPKLHTEAFF. The CDR3 nucleotides read TGTGCCAGCTCACCAAAGCTTCACACTGAAGCTTTCTTT. The V call is TRBV18, the J call TRBJ1-1, with D uncertain. CDR1 KGHSH and CDR2 LQKENI come from the germline V gene. CDR3 length equals 13 residues. V was shortened by 2 bases and J by 3 bases, with 7 bases between the two germline ends. Variable domain in full (rest from reference TRBV18 and TRBJ1-1): NAGVMQNPRHLVRRRGQEARLRCSPMKGHSHVYWYRQLPEEGLKFMVYLQKENIIDESGMPKERFSAEFPKEGPSILRIQQVVRGDSAAYFCASSPKLHTEAFFGQGTRLTVV.

A single count supports this clone. This chain uses TRBV19 with TRBJ2-2, with TRBD2 matching over 10 bases. J lost 7 bases, V lost 5 bases, and 10 bases had no gene match. Per germline, CDR1 LNHDA and CDR2 SQIVND (reference sequence). This CDR3 spans 16 amino acids. CDR3 sequence reads: CASSPSGRAGNGELFF. CDR3 DNA sequence: TGTGCCAGTAGTCCCAGCGGGAGGGCGGGTAACGGGGAGCTGTTTTTT.

The rearrangement links TRBV5-1 to TRBJ2-7; D possibly corresponds to TRBD1 (6 bases). Trimming pared 0 bases from V and 3 bases from J, leaving 10 bases between. Germline CDR1 and CDR2: SGHRS and YFSETQ. The CDR3 runs to 14 residues. The DNA for the CDR3 is TGCGCCAGCAGCTTGGCCGTGGACAGCTACGAGCAGTACTTC. Translated, it gives CASSLAVDSYEQYF.

CDR3 amino acids: CASSNMGADQPQHF. In nucleotides, the CDR3 is TGTGCCAGCAGCAACATGGGGGCGGATCAGCCCCAGCATTTT. The chain combines TRBV21-1 with TRBJ1-5; the DNA was not used to check the table's D call, TRBD1. TRBV21-1 is listed as a pseudogene. The CDR3 runs to 14 residues.

The rearrangement links TRBV14 to TRBJ1-2; D remains unclear. The V gene's germline CDR1 is SGHDN and CDR2 FVKESK. The CDR3 has 14 amino acids. V lost 0 bases and J 8 bases, leaving 13 bases between the germline ends. As DNA, the CDR3 is TGTGCCAGCAGCCAAGATGGTCGCATCGGGGGCTACACCTTC. It specifies CASSQDGRIGGYTF. Drawing the rest from reference TRBV14 and TRBJ1-2, the complete variable domain is EAGVTQFPSHSVIEKGQTVTLRCDPISGHDNLYWYRRVMGKEIKFLLHFVKESKQDESGMPNNRFLAERTGGTYSTLKVQPAELEDSGVYFCASSQDGRIGGYTFGSGTRLTVV.

The chain couples TRBV2 to TRBJ2-2, with 15 bases lining up with TRBD2. The V gene end was trimmed by 3 bases and the J gene end by 5 bases; junction bases not matched to a gene: 1. The CDR3 has 16 amino acids. Germline values: CDR1 SNHLY, CDR2 FYNNEI. The CDR3 is CASSDGLAGGTGELFF. The CDR3 bases are TGTGCCAGCAGTGATGGACTAGCGGGAGGGACCGGGGAGCTGTTTTTT.

The chain recombines TRBV3-1 (or the pseudogene TRBV3-2) with TRBJ2-7; 7 bases agree with TRBD2. This CDR3 contains 14 residues. Losses at the gene ends were 2 bases for V and 4 bases for J; bases not matched to a gene: 5. Germline CDR1 and CDR2: LGHDT and YNNKEL (reference sequence). The DNA for the CDR3 is TGTGCCAGCAGCCAATCGGGAGGAATATACGAGCAGTACTTC. Translation gives CASSQSGGIYEQYF.

The chain combines TRBV5-1 with TRBJ1-1, with D hard to call. The V gene lost 1 base and the J gene lost 2 bases, with 15 bases spanning the gap. The CDR3 loop spans 16 amino acids. In germline, CDR1 is SGHRS, CDR2 YFSETQ. In DNA form, the CDR3 reads TGCGCCAGCAGCTTGTCCGATCGGTACCCAAACACTGAAGCTTTCTTT. Translated: CASSLSDRYPNTEAFF.